These 14 T cell receptor beta chains share one sample of origin, sequenced in a study of T cells after somatic rescue of genetic block. Sequencing was performed with immunoSEQ multiplex PCR; in TCRdb, only in-frame clones are kept and a portion is missing. Seen here are more than 65,000 clones, around 90% observed once, and the top ten hold about 3%. Input material: peripheral blood mononuclear cells (PBMCs). The receptor source for this set is a man aged 25-45 years.

The V call is TRBV9, the J call TRBJ2-5, with D perhaps TRBD1 (6 bases). The CDR3 is 16 residues long. The germline V and J ends were trimmed by 3 bases and 7 bases, with 22 bases remaining between them. In germline, CDR1 is SGDLS, CDR2 YYNGEE. For the CDR3, the DNA is TGTGCCAGCAGCGCCTCCGGGACACTCGTACGCGGGACCCAGTACTTC. As protein: CASSASGTLVRGTQYF.

The chain links TRBV6-5 to TRBJ2-5; 8 nucleotides match TRBD2. J was trimmed by 2 bases and V by 7 bases; bases with no gene match: 6. Germline V gene sequence: CDR1 MNHEY, CDR2 SVGAGI. This CDR3 region has 14 residues. CDR3 residues: CASKLASGQETQYF. CDR3 nucleotides: TGTGCCAGCAAACTCGCTAGCGGGCAAGAGACCCAGTACTTC.

This clone has more than one count but fewer than ten. Written as DNA, the CDR3 is TGTGCCAGCAGCTTAGGGGGACAGGGTCAAGGGCCCCAGCATTTT. This encodes CASSLGGQGQGPQHF. The chain employs TRBV7-6 and TRBJ1-5, with 9 bases matching TRBD1. Germline assignment: CDR1 SGHVS and CDR2 FNYEAQ. CDR3 length: 15 residues. Trimming cost V 1 base and J 9 bases; bases outside gene matches: 7.

Only one count was recorded for this clone. This chain uses TRBV11-2 with TRBJ2-7; D not resolved. This CDR3 comprises 13 residues. The V and J ends lost 3 bases and 4 bases respectively, with 10 bases between them. The germline V gene has CDR1 SGHAT and CDR2 FQNNGV. CDR3 bases: TGTGCCAGCAGCTTTGCTCCCGTTTACGAGCAGTACTTC. Protein: CASSFAPVYEQYF.

The V call is TRBV10-2, the J call TRBJ2-1; no clear D. The V gene lost 2 bases and the J gene lost 10 bases, with 27 bases spanning the gap. The CDR3 sequence is 18 residues long. Germline assignment: CDR1 WSHSY and CDR2 SAAADI. CDR3 amino acids: CASSEEGVSGRKGLEQFF. Written as DNA, the CDR3 is TGCGCCAGCAGTGAGGAAGGTGTATCCGGACGGAAGGGTCTGGAGCAGTTCTTC.

This clone was recorded once. This rearrangement joins TRBV6-4 to TRBJ2-2; 11 positions agree with TRBD2. Per the germline V gene, CDR1 is MRHNA and CDR2 is SNTAGT. The trim removed 6 bases at V and 5 bases at J, leaving 8 bases unmatched. The CDR3 runs 16 residues. In DNA form, the CDR3 reads TGTGCCAGCAGCGAAGCTCCTAGCGGGAGGACCGGGGAGCTGTTTTTT. It encodes CASSEAPSGRTGELFF.

The gene calls are TRBV4-1 and TRBJ2-1, with TRBD2 matching over 8 bases. CDR1 is MGHRA, CDR2 YSYEKL, per germline. V lost 0 bases to trimming and J lost 12 bases; unmatched junction nucleotides: 7. This CDR3 contains 14 residues. The CDR3 region is CASSQEAAGELQFF. Written as DNA, the CDR3 is TGCGCCAGCAGCCAAGAAGCAGCGGGAGAGTTGCAGTTCTTC.

The chain couples TRBV5-1 to TRBJ2-2; 7 nucleotides agree with TRBD1. Germline CDR1 reads SGHRS; CDR2 reads YFSETQ. This CDR3 is 16 amino acids long. The junction had 3 bases not matched to a gene; V was cut back by 0 bases and J by 1 base. The CDR3 here is CASSLAGTVNTGELFF. In DNA form, the CDR3 reads TGCGCCAGCAGCTTGGCCGGGACAGTGAACACCGGGGAGCTGTTTTTT.

Written as DNA, the CDR3 is TGTGCCAGCAGCTGGGGCGACAGGGGGATTAGGACTGAAGCTTTCTTT. Amino acid sequence: CASSWGDRGIRTEAFF. The chain carries TRBV7-9 and TRBJ1-1; 9 bases are a match to TRBD1. CDR3 length: 16 amino acids. Germline CDR1 reads SEHNR; CDR2 reads FQNEAQ (reference sequence). The V segment lost 4 bases and the J segment 5 bases; nucleotides outside the gene matches: 11.

The genes are TRBV11-2 and TRBJ1-6; D gene uncertain. V was clipped by 6 bases and J by 6 bases, with 9 bases between them. Germline CDR1 is SGHAT and CDR2 is FQNNGV. The CDR3 consists of 13 residues. CDR3 sequence: CASSRAVNSPLHF. CDR3 nucleotides: TGTGCCAGCAGTCGGGCCGTTAATTCACCCCTCCACTTT.

This chain's CDR3 is CASRDTGAGNEQFF. The DNA for the CDR3 is TGTGCCAGCAGGGACACAGGGGCGGGGAATGAGCAGTTCTTC. This rearrangement joins TRBV27 to TRBJ2-1; tentative D call: TRBD1 (7 bases). V lost 6 bases and J 7 bases, leaving 16 bases between the germline ends. Germline loops: CDR1 MNHEY, CDR2 SMNVEV (reference sequence). This CDR3 is built from 14 residues.

V usage is TRBV28 and J usage is TRBJ1-5; D not resolved. V was shortened by 3 bases and J by 1 base, with 4 bases between the two germline ends. The CDR3 is made up of 13 amino acids. In germline, CDR1 is MDHEN, CDR2 SYDVKM. The CDR3 sequence: CASSFRSNQPQHF. In nucleotides, the CDR3 is TGTGCCAGCAGTTTTCGGAGCAATCAGCCCCAGCATTTT. Using reference TRBV28 and TRBJ1-5 for the parts outside the CDR3, the full variable domain is DVKVTQSSRYLVKRTGEKVFLECVQDMDHENMFWYRQDPGLGLRLIYFSYDVKMKEKGDIPEGYSVSREKKERFSLILESASTNQTSMYLCASSFRSNQPQHFGDGTRLSIL.

This sequence joins TRBV5-6 and TRBJ1-5, with D hard to call. The CDR3 totals 15 residues. Trimming shortened V by 0 bases and J by 2 bases, and 9 bases separated the two germline ends. CDR1 SGHDT and CDR2 YYEEEE come from the germline V gene. CDR3 protein: CASSLGGHGNQPQHF. The DNA for the CDR3 is TGTGCCAGCAGCTTGGGAGGCCATGGCAATCAGCCCCAGCATTTT.

This clone was counted once. CDR3 nucleotides: TGTGCCAGCTCACTCGATCGGGACGATACGCAGTATTTT. Translation gives CASSLDRDDTQYF. V gene TRBV18 combines with J gene TRBJ2-3, with D possibly being TRBD1 or TRBD2 (5 bases each). V lost 4 bases to trimming and J lost 6 bases, with 11 bases between them. CDR1 and CDR2 (germline): KGHSH, LQKENI. This CDR3 has 13 amino acids.